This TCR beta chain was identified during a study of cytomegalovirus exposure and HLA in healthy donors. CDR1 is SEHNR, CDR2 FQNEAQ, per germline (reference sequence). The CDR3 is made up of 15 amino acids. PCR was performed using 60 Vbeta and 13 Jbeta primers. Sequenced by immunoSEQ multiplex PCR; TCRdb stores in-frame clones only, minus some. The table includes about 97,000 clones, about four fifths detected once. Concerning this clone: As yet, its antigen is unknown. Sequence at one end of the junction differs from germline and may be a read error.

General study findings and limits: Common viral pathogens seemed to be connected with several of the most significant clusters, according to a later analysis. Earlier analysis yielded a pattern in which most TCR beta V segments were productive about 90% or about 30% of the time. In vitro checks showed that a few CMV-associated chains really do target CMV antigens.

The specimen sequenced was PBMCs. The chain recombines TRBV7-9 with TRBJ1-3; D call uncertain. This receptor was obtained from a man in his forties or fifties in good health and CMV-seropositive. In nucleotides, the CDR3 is TGTTCCAGCAGCTTAGGGTCAGGCTCTGGAAACACCATATATTTT. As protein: CSSSLGSGSGNTIYF.